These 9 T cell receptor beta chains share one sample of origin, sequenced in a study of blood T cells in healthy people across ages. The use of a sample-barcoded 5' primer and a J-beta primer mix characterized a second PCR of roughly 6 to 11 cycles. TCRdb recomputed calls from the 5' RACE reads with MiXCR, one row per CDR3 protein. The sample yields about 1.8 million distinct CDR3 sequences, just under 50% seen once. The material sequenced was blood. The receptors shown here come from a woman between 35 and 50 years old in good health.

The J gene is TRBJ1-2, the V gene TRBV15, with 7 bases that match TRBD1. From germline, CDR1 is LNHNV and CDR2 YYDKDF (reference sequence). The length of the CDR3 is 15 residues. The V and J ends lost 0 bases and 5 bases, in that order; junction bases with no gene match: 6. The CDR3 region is CATSRDETGTYGYTF. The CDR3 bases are TGTGCCACCAGCAGAGACGAGACAGGGACGTATGGCTACACCTTC.

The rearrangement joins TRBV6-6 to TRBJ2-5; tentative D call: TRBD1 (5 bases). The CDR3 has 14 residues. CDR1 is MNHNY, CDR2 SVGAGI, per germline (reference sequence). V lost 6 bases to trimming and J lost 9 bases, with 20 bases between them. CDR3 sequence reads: CASRDGTGSRAQYF. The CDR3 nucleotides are TGTGCCAGCAGAGACGGCACAGGTAGTCGGGCCCAGTACTTC.

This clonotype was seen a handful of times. CDR3 amino acids: CSASRDRETQYF. The CDR3 DNA reads as TGCAGTGCTAGTCGGGACAGAGAGACCCAGTACTTC. The chain is built from TRBV20-1 and TRBJ2-5, with 7 bases matching TRBD1. V was clipped by 3 bases and J by 4 bases; unmatched bases: 2. Per the germline V gene, CDR1 is DFQATT and CDR2 is SNEGSKA (reference sequence). CDR3 length equals 12 residues.

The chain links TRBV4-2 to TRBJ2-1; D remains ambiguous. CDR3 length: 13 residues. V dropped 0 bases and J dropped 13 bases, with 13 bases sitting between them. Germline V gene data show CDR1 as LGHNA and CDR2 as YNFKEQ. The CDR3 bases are TGTGCCAGCAGCCAAGATCTGATCGAGACCCAGTTCTTC. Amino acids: CASSQDLIETQFF.

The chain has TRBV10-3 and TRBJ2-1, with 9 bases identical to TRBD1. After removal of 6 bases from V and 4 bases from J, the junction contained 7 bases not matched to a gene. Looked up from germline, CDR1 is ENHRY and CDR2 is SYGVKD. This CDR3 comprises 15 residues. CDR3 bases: TGTGCCATCAGCCTTGGACAGGGGAGATACAATGAGCAGTTCTTC. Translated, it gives CAISLGQGRYNEQFF.

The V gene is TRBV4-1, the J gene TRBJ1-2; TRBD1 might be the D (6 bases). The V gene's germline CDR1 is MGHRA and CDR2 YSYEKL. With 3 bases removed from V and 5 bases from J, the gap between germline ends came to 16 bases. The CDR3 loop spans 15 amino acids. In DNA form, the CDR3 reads TGCGCCAGCAGCCATCAACTGGAAGGGGGGTATGGCTACACCTTC. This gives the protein CASSHQLEGGYGYTF.

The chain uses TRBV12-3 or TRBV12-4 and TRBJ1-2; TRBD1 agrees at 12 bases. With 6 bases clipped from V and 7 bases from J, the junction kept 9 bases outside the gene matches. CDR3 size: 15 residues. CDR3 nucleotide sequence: TGTGCCAGCAGAACACCGGGACAGGGGGCTGTTGGCTACACCTTC. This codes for CASRTPGQGAVGYTF.

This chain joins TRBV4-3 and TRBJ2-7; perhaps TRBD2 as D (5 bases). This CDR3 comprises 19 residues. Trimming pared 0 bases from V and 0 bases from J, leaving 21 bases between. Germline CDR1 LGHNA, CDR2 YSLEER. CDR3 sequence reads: CASSQDLFSLEGGSYEQYF. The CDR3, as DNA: TGCGCCAGCAGCCAAGATCTCTTCTCTCTGGAAGGAGGCTCCTACGAGCAGTACTTC.

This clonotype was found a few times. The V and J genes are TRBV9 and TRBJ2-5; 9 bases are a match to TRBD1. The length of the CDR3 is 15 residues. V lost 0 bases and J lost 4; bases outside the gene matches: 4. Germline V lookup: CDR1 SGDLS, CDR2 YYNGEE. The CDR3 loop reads CASSVGGQGLETQYF. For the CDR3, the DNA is TGTGCCAGCAGCGTAGGGGGACAGGGCCTAGAGACCCAGTACTTC. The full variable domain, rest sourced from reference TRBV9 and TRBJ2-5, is DSGVTQTPKHLITATGQRVTLRCSPRSGDLSVYWYQQSLDQGLQFLIQYYNGEERAKGNILERFSAQQFPDLHSELNLSSLELGDSALYFCASSVGGQGLETQYFGPGTRLLVL.